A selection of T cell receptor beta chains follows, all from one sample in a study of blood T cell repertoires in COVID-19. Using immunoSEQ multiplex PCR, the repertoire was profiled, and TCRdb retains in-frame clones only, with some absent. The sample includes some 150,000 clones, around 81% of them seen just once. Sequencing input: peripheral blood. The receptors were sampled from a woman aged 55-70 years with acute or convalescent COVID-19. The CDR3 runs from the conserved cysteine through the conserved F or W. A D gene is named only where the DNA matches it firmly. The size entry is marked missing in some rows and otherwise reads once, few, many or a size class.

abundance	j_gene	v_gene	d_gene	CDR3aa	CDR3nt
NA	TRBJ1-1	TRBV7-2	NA	CASSLDRVVGTEAFF	TGTGCCAGCAGCTTAGACAGGGTAGTAGGGACTGAAGCTTTCTTT
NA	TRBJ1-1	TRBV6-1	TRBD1	CASSELQGGTEAFF	TGTGCCAGCAGTGAGTTACAGGGGGGAACTGAAGCTTTCTTT
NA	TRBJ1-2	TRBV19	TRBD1	CASSIIPGQGLVDGYTF	TGTGCCAGTAGTATAATACCCGGACAGGGGCTGGTCGATGGCTACACCTTC
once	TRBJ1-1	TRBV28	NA	CASSLSGEAFF	TGTGCCAGCAGTTTATCCGGTGAAGCTTTCTTT
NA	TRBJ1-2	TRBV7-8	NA	CASKGRQVGKDGYTF	TGTGCCAGCAAGGGGAGACAGGTCGGGAAGGATGGCTACACCTTC
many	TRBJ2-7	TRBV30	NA	CAWGAGPGEQYF	TGTGCCTGGGGTGCGGGCCCTGGCGAGCAGTACTTC
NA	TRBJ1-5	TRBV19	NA	CASSPPAASSNQPQHF	TGTGCCAGTAGTCCCCCGGCGGCAAGTAGCAATCAGCCCCAGCATTTT
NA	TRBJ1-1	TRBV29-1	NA	CSVEGSSGGTEAFF	TGCAGCGTTGAAGGGTCCTCGGGGGGTACTGAAGCTTTCTTT
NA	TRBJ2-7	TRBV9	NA	CASSVGVGDYEQYF	TGTGCCAGCAGCGTAGGGGTAGGGGACTACGAGCAGTACTTC
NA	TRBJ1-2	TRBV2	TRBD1	CASSGGGQGHGYTF	TGTGCCAGCAGTGGTGGGGGACAGGGTCATGGCTACACCTTC
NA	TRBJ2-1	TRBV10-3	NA	CAIRSAGEVDEQFF	TGTGCCATCAGATCGGCAGGGGAAGTGGATGAGCAGTTCTTC
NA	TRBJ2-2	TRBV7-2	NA	CASSLVGQGRTGELFF	TGTGCCAGCAGCTTAGTGGGTCAGGGCCGGACCGGGGAGCTGTTTTTT
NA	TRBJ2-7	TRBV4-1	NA	CASSLDRFSYEQYF	TGCGCCAGCAGCTTAGACAGGTTCTCCTACGAGCAGTACTTC
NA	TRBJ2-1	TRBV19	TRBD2	CASSFSGRGDEQFF	TGTGCCAGTAGTTTCAGCGGGAGGGGGGATGAGCAGTTCTTC
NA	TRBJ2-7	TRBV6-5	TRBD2	CASSYSQRDPFGEQYF	TGTGCCAGCAGTTACTCGCAGCGGGACCCCTTCGGCGAGCAGTACTTC
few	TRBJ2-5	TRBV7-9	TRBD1	CASSLSQGAEETQYF	TGTGCCAGCAGCTTATCCCAGGGGGCCGAAGAGACCCAGTACTTC
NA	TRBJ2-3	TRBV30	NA	CAWSSGTKNTDTQYF	TGTGCCTGGAGTAGTGGCACGAAAAACACAGATACGCAGTATTTT
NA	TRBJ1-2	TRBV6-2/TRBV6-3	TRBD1	CASSDRGGGYTF	TGTGCCAGCAGCGACAGGGGCGGAGGCTACACCTTC
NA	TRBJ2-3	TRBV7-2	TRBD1	CASSLVGGNTDTQYF	TGTGCCAGCAGCTTAGTAGGGGGCAACACAGATACGCAGTATTTT
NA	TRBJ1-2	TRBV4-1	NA	CASSQIGANYGYTF	TGCGCCAGCAGCCAAATCGGAGCTAACTATGGCTACACCTTC
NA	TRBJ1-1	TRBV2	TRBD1	CASTGTGGWTEAFF	TGTGCCAGCACCGGGACAGGGGGTTGGACTGAAGCTTTCTTT
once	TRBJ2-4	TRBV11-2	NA	CASSLEALAKNIQYF	TGTGCCAGCAGCTTGGAGGCTCTAGCCAAAAACATTCAGTACTTC
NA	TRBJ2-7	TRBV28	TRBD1	CASTYRGPTYEQYF	TGTGCCAGCACTTACAGGGGGCCAACCTACGAGCAGTACTTC
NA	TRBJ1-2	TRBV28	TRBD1	CASSAGTGWPYGYTF	TGTGCCAGCAGCGCCGGGACAGGGTGGCCATATGGCTACACCTTC
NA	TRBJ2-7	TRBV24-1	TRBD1	CATSDPGQGSSEQYF	TGTGCCACCAGTGACCCGGGACAGGGTTCGTCTGAGCAGTACTTC
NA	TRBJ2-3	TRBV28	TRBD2	CASSSVSREVLADTQYF	TGTGCCAGCTCCTCGGTCTCGCGGGAGGTTTTGGCAGATACGCAGTATTTT
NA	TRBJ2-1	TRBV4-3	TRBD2	CASSQDSIAGGFSYNEQFF	TGCGCCAGCAGCCAAGATAGCATAGCGGGAGGCTTCTCCTACAATGAGCAGTTCTTC
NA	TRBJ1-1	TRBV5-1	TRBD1	CASSLAGTGDYTEAFF	TGCGCCAGCAGCTTGGCGGGGACAGGGGACTACACTGAAGCTTTCTTT
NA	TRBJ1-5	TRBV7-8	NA	CASSLSGNNQPQHF	TGTGCCAGCAGCTTATCGGGTAACAATCAGCCCCAGCATTTT
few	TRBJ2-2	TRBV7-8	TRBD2	CASSWTSANTGELFF	TGTGCCAGCAGCTGGACTAGCGCGAACACCGGGGAGCTGTTTTTT
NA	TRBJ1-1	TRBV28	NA	CASNGNTEAFF	TGTGCCAGCAACGGGAACACTGAAGCTTTCTTT
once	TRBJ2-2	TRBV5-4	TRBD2	CASTSGSMGNTGELFF	TGTGCCAGCACTAGCGGCTCCATGGGAAACACCGGGGAGCTGTTTTTT
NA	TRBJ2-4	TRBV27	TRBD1	CASSLLGQGGNIQYF	TGTGCCAGCAGTTTACTGGGACAGGGGGGAAACATTCAGTACTTC
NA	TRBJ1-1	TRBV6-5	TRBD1	CASRVRGRTEAFF	TGTGCCAGCAGGGTCAGGGGGCGAACTGAAGCTTTCTTT
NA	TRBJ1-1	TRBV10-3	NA	CAISPRGTEAFF	TGTGCCATCAGCCCTCGGGGCACTGAAGCTTTCTTT
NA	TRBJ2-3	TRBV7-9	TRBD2	CASSLPGLADRTDTQYF	TGTGCCAGCAGCTTACCGGGACTAGCAGATCGCACAGATACGCAGTATTTT
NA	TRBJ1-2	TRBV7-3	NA	CASSPTAGEIYGYTF	TGTGCCAGCAGCCCTACCGCCGGGGAAATCTATGGCTACACCTTC
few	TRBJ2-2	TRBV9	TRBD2	CASSVLPSGSITGELFF	TGTGCCAGCAGCGTACTTCCCAGCGGGAGTATTACCGGGGAGCTGTTTTTT
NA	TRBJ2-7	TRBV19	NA	CASSTQGPPYEQYF	TGTGCCAGTAGTACTCAGGGGCCCCCCTACGAGCAGTACTTC
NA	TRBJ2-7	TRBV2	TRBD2	CASSGTSGNEQYF	TGTGCCAGCAGTGGGACTAGCGGGAACGAGCAGTACTTC
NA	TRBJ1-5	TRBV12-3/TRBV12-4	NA	CASLQGRGQPQHF	TGTGCCAGTCTACAGGGAAGAGGACAGCCCCAGCATTTT
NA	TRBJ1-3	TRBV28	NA	CASSFFRLSGNTIYF	TGTGCCAGCAGTTTTTTCCGACTCTCTGGAAACACCATATATTTT
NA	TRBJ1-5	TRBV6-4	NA	CASSDGARDNNQPQHF	TGTGCCAGCAGTGACGGGGCCCGGGACAACAATCAGCCCCAGCATTTT
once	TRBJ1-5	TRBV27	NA	CASSINRDQPQHF	TGTGCCAGCAGCATAAACAGGGATCAGCCCCAGCATTTT
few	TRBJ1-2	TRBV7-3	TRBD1	CASSTGTGGAGGYTF	TGTGCCAGCAGCACCGGGACAGGGGGCGCGGGAGGCTACACCTTC
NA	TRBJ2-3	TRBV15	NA	CATSRDRQGRDTQYF	TGTGCCACCAGCAGAGACCGGCAGGGGCGGGATACGCAGTATTTT
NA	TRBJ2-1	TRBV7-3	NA	CASSPDSSSYNEQFF	TGTGCCAGCAGCCCCGACTCTAGCTCCTACAATGAGCAGTTCTTC
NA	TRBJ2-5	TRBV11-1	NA	CASSLAQGTQYF	TGTGCCAGCAGCTTAGCGCAGGGGACCCAGTACTTC
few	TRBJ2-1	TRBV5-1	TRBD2	CASSLWGAGESNEQFF	TGCGCCAGCAGCTTGTGGGGTGCGGGAGAGAGCAATGAGCAGTTCTTC